This T cell receptor (beta chain) is from a study of beta chain features in type 1 diabetes. Study-level findings and limits: Moderately but significantly shorter TCRB CDR3s were found in Type 1 diabetes patients in all four CD4+ subsets.

A note on this clone: Its target is not known.

CD45RO/CCR7/CD25/CD127/CD95/CD27 sorting isolated CD4+ naive, central memory, regulatory and stem cell-like memory cells. What was sequenced were expressed TCRB transcripts, since all of the isolated RNA had been reverse transcribed. Clones were sequenced by immunoSEQ multiplex PCR, and TCRdb holds only the in-frame ones, with some missing. The table includes 200,000 to 250,000 clones, 7.5% to 10% detected once. From germline, CDR1 is ENHRY and CDR2 SYGVKD. The CDR3 is 16 amino acids. The ends were cut back, 3 bases at V and 1 base at J, with 15 bases in the middle. The receptor was isolated from a woman aged 18-35 years in good health. The chain recombines TRBV10-3 with TRBJ1-2, with D possibly TRBD1 on 5 matching bases. The sample was naive CD4+ T cells from blood. The CDR3 loop is CAISDPLQGDNYGYTF. In DNA form, the CDR3 reads TGTGCCATCAGTGACCCCCTTCAAGGGGATAACTATGGCTACACCTTC.